Described below is a single T cell receptor beta chain sequence and its context. The data originate from a study of Graves' ophthalmopathy and Graves' hyperthyroidism. In the study overall: Investigators collected peripheral blood at initial diagnosis, before any treatment was given.

The CDR3 totals 13 residues. Germline-derived CDR1 and CDR2 are SNHLY and FYNNEI. V dropped 5 bases and J dropped 13 bases, with 15 bases sitting between them. Amplification of the TCR beta CDR3 regions used RNA transcripts (as template). Scientists carried out first-round RT-PCR using HTBI primers and then a second-round multiplex PCR. TCRdb recomputed calls from the multiplex PCR reads with MiXCR, one row per CDR3 protein. In the table there are roughly 700,000 distinct CDR3 sequences, around 40% of which are singletons. The chain carries TRBV2 and TRBJ1-6; D remains unclear. This TCR derives from an adult man with Graves' ophthalmopathy. Sequencing was carried out using peripheral blood. CDR3 protein: CASSLTKGAPLHF. The CDR3, as DNA: TGTGCCAGCAGTTTAACGAAAGGCGCCCCCCTCCACTTT. Complete variable domain (other parts from reference TRBV2 and TRBJ1-6): EPEVTQTPSHQVTQMGQEVILRCVPISNHLYFYWYRQILGQKVEFLVSFYNNEISEKSEIFDDQFSVERPDGSNFTLKIRSTKLEDSAMYFCASSLTKGAPLHFGNGTRLTVT.